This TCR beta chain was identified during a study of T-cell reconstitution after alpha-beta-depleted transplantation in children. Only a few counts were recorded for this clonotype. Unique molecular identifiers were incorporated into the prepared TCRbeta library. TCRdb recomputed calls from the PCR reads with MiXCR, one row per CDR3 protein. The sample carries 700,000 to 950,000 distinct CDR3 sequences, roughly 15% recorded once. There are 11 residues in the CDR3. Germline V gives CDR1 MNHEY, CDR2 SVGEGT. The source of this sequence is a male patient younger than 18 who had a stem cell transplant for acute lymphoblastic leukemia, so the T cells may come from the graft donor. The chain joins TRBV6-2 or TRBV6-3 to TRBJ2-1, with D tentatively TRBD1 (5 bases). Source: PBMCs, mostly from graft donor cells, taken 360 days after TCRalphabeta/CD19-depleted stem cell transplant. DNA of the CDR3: TGTGCTCTTGGGGCGGAACGGGAGCAGTTCTTC. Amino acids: CALGAEREQFF.